This TCR beta chain stems from a study of OX40 agonist ivuxolimab in advanced cancers. In the study overall: An agonistic anti-OX40 (CD134) antibody, ivuxolimab, was used to treat the patients.

Some clones are missing from TCRdb's copy, which holds only in-frame ones; the method was immunoSEQ multiplex PCR. The repertoire holds about 96,000 clones, with more than 80% as singletons. Germline CDR1 SGHAT, CDR2 FQNNGV. The CDR3 totals 13 residues. The ends were cut back, 4 bases at V and 6 bases at J, with 10 bases in the middle. The specimen was CD4+ or CD8+ T cells sorted from blood, collected in a trial of the OX40 agonist ivuxolimab. The chain recombines TRBV11-2 with TRBJ2-1; D gene unclear. The TCR comes from an adult with an advanced solid tumor such as melanoma, head and neck, liver or kidney cancer. The CDR3 reads CASSSPLANEQFF. CDR3 DNA sequence: TGTGCCAGCAGCTCCCCCCTTGCCAATGAGCAGTTCTTC.